A single sample gave rise to the 21 T cell receptor beta chains below, sequenced in a study of CD8+ T cells in alopecia areata. cDNA prepared by RNA extraction and subsequent reverse transcription served as the template for sequencing. Here immunoSEQ multiplex PCR was the method, and the copy in TCRdb shows in-frame clones only, minus some. Of approximately 66,000 clones in the sample, roughly 57% were seen once. Specimen: CD8+ T cells sorted from blood, collected at week 0. The origin of the receptors is a human donor with alopecia areata.

This chain uses TRBV2 with TRBJ2-1; D could derive from TRBD1 or TRBD2 (5 bases each). The CDR3 spans 11 residues. The germline CDR1 and CDR2 sequences are SNHLY and FYNNEI. Trimming removed 7 bases from V and 9 bases from J, with 10 bases in between. The DNA for the CDR3 is TGTGCCAGCACCTCGGGGACTGAGCAGTTCTTC. Protein sequence: CASTSGTEQFF.

There are a few counts of this clone. The V gene is TRBV29-1, the J gene TRBJ2-3; unclear D gene. Germline CDR1 SQVTM, CDR2 ANQGSEA. V was trimmed by 2 bases and J by 2 bases, leaving 17 bases between them. The CDR3 is 16 residues long. This CDR3 is CSVELSSVVFTDTQYF. CDR3 DNA sequence: TGCAGCGTTGAACTAAGCAGCGTAGTCTTCACAGATACGCAGTATTTT.

The V and J genes are TRBV29-1 and TRBJ2-3; D may be TRBD2 (7 bases). This CDR3 contains 15 residues. Deletions cut 6 bases from V and 1 base from J, with 17 bases between. The V gene's germline CDR1 is SQVTM and CDR2 ANQGSEA. The CDR3: CSVDPRGARTDTQYF. CDR3 DNA sequence: TGCAGCGTCGACCCACGGGGGGCGCGCACAGATACGCAGTATTTT.

The chain employs TRBV6-5 and TRBJ2-3; 8 nucleotides match TRBD2. Losses at the gene ends were 3 bases for V and 4 bases for J; bases not matched to a gene: 3. Germline V CDR1 and CDR2: MNHEY, SVGAGI. The CDR3 runs 14 residues. The CDR3 reads CASSYSGEADTQYF. CDR3 coding DNA: TGTGCCAGCAGTTATAGCGGGGAAGCAGATACGCAGTATTTT.

The chain uses TRBV27 and TRBJ1-1; the D is unclear. This CDR3 has 11 amino acids. Trimming took 10 bases from V and 10 from J, leaving 16 bases between them. Germline V gives CDR1 MNHEY, CDR2 SMNVEV (reference sequence). The CDR3 loop is CATDPSQGAFF. The DNA of the CDR3 is TGTGCCACCGACCCGAGCCAAGGAGCTTTCTTT.

There are a few counts of this clone. The J gene is TRBJ2-7, the V gene TRBV30; 8 bases map to TRBD1. This CDR3 has 14 amino acids. The germline V gene encodes CDR1 GTSNPN and CDR2 SVGIG (reference sequence). V was pared by 5 bases and J by 3 bases, with 9 bases of the junction left unmatched. The CDR3: CAWDSGQGGYEQYF. The CDR3 DNA reads TGTGCCTGGGATAGCGGACAGGGCGGCTACGAGCAGTACTTC. Together with reference TRBV30 and TRBJ2-7, the CDR3 gives the full variable domain: SQTIHQWPATLVQPVGSPLSLECTVEGTSNPNLYWYRQAAGRGLQLLFYSVGIGQISSEVPQNLSASRPQDRQFILSSKKLLLSDSGFYLCAWDSGQGGYEQYFGPGTRLTVT.

There are a few counts of this clone. The V and J genes are TRBV4-1 and TRBJ2-2, with 9 bases fitting TRBD1. The V gene end was trimmed by 3 bases and the J gene end by 9 bases; junction bases not matched to a gene: 2. Germline V gives CDR1 MGHRA, CDR2 YSYEKL. CDR3 length: 13 amino acids. The CDR3 loop reads CASSQDRGWELFF. In DNA form, the CDR3 reads TGCGCCAGCAGCCAGGACAGGGGATGGGAGCTGTTTTTT.

This clone was recorded a few times. V gene TRBV4-2 combines with J gene TRBJ2-2, with 9 nucleotides matching TRBD1. Unmatched junction bases numbered 3, after V lost 1 base and J lost 0 bases. There are 17 residues in the CDR3. CDR1 and CDR2 (germline): LGHNA, YNFKEQ. CDR3 DNA sequence: TGTGCCAGCAGCCAAGGACAGGGGGAAACGAACACCGGGGAGCTGTTTTTT. Translated: CASSQGQGETNTGELFF.

The V gene is TRBV4-1, the J gene TRBJ2-7; 13 nucleotides match TRBD2. The CDR3 is made up of 17 amino acids. The V gene's germline CDR1 is MGHRA and CDR2 YSYEKL. V lost 2 bases and J lost 4; bases outside the gene matches: 8. CDR3 DNA sequence: TGCGCCAGCAGCCAAACCTCCGGGACTAGCGGGACTTACGAGCAGTACTTC. This codes for CASSQTSGTSGTYEQYF.

The chain recombines TRBV27 with TRBJ2-7, with TRBD1 identical over 9 bases. The junction had 4 bases not matched to a gene; V was cut back by 5 bases and J by 2 bases. The germline CDR1 and CDR2 sequences are MNHEY and SMNVEV (reference sequence). The CDR3 spans 14 residues. CDR3 residues: CASSPRTGAYEQYF. CDR3 in DNA: TGTGCCAGCAGTCCGAGGACAGGGGCCTACGAGCAGTACTTC.

V gene TRBV18 combines with J gene TRBJ2-2; D not certain. The CDR3 extends over 14 amino acids. Germline CDR1 is KGHSH and CDR2 is LQKENI. Between the trimmed V and J ends, which lost 0 bases and 5 bases, there was a span of 7 bases. CDR3 residues: CASSPPAATGELFF. Written as DNA, the CDR3 is TGTGCCAGCTCACCACCAGCAGCGACCGGGGAGCTGTTTTTT.

The genes are TRBV7-9 and TRBJ2-1; D might be TRBD2 (5 bases). The V end lost 2 bases, the J end lost 14 bases, and 13 bases lay between the germline ends. Germline V CDR1 and CDR2: SEHNR, FQNEAQ (reference sequence). The CDR3 spans 12 residues. For the CDR3, the DNA is TGTGCCAGCAGCTTACGAAATAGCGAGGAGTTCTTC. Protein product: CASSLRNSEEFF.

This clone has more than one count but fewer than ten. The gene calls are TRBV5-6 and TRBJ2-2, with D tentatively TRBD2 (5 bases). CDR1 SGHDT and CDR2 YYEEEE come from the germline V gene. V lost 4 bases and J 9 bases, leaving 13 bases between the germline ends. The CDR3 is made up of 13 amino acids. The CDR3 nucleotides read TGTGCCAGCAGCCTAGAGGGAAGAAGGGAGCTGTTTTTT. It is translated as CASSLEGRRELFF.

V usage is TRBV5-6 and J usage is TRBJ1-6; 7 nucleotides line up with TRBD1. V lost 4 bases to trimming and J lost 10 bases; unmatched junction nucleotides: 14. CDR1 and CDR2 (germline): SGHDT, YYEEEE. The CDR3 loop spans 16 amino acids. The CDR3 region has the DNA TGTGCCAGCAGCAGCGAGGGGGCAGGGCCTGGGTCACCCCTCCACTTT. Its protein product is CASSSEGAGPGSPLHF. Full variable domain (rest looked up from reference TRBV5-6 and TRBJ1-6): DAGVTQSPTHLIKTRGQQVTLRCSPKSGHDTVSWYQQALGQGPQFIFQYYEEEERQRGNFPDRFSGHQFPNYSSELNVNALLLGDSALYLCASSSEGAGPGSPLHFGNGTRLTVT.

This chain links TRBV7-9 with TRBJ2-5; the match to TRBD2 covers 13 bases. The CDR3 runs 17 residues. CDR1 and CDR2 (germline): SEHNR, FQNEAQ (reference sequence). With 5 bases clipped from V and 0 bases from J, the junction kept 6 bases outside the gene matches. The chain's CDR3 is CASSRLAGGSYQETQYF. DNA of the CDR3: TGTGCCAGCAGCCGACTAGCGGGGGGTTCGTACCAAGAGACCCAGTACTTC.

The chain uses TRBV15 and TRBJ2-1; a weak D match, TRBD1 (6 bases). V shed 3 bases and J shed 1 base, with 10 bases lying between them. The length of the CDR3 is 15 residues. Germline loops: CDR1 LNHNV, CDR2 YYDKDF (reference sequence). CDR3 region: CATSSYRVSYNEQFF. The CDR3 nucleotides are TGTGCCACCAGCAGCTACAGGGTTTCCTACAATGAGCAGTTCTTC.

This chain joins TRBV27 and TRBJ2-5, with 11 bases matching TRBD2. The CDR3 sequence is 15 residues long. After removal of 8 bases from V and 4 bases from J, the junction contained 9 bases not matched to a gene. Per germline, CDR1 MNHEY and CDR2 SMNVEV (reference sequence). The CDR3 DNA reads TGTGCCAGCCGCCCGTTGACTAGCGGGGCAGAGACCCAGTACTTC. Translation gives CASRPLTSGAETQYF.

The chain couples TRBV27 to TRBJ1-2; a possible D gene is TRBD1 (5 bases). Germline-derived CDR1 and CDR2 are MNHEY and SMNVEV (reference sequence). The V gene lost 5 bases and the J gene lost 4 bases, with 14 bases spanning the gap. This CDR3 has 14 residues. CDR3 sequence (DNA): TGTGCCAGCAGTCTCCTCCGGGACCCCTATGGCTACACCTTC. This encodes CASSLLRDPYGYTF.

The chain combines TRBV30 with TRBJ1-2, with 10 bases identical to TRBD1. CDR1 is GTSNPN and CDR2 is SVGIG in the germline V gene (reference sequence). After removal of 1 base from V and 6 bases from J, the junction contained 2 bases not matched to a gene. The CDR3 covers 13 residues. Here the CDR3 DNA reads TGTGCCTGGAGTGACGGGACAGGGGATGGCTACACCTTC. It yields the protein CAWSDGTGDGYTF.

This chain joins TRBV7-3 and TRBJ1-2, with 7 bases matching TRBD1. With V trimmed by 0 bases and J by 7 bases, 8 bases remained unmatched. The CDR3 totals 15 residues. Per the germline V gene, CDR1 is SGHTA and CDR2 is FQGTGA. The CDR3 is CASSLTGSTGAGYTF. In DNA, the CDR3 is TGTGCCAGCAGCTTAACCGGAAGCACAGGGGCTGGCTACACCTTC. The variable domain in full, with the rest retrieved from reference TRBV7-3 and TRBJ1-2, is GAGVSQTPSNKVTEKGKYVELRCDPISGHTALYWYRQSLGQGPEFLIYFQGTGAADDSGLPNDRFFAVRPEGSVSTLKIQRTERGDSAVYLCASSLTGSTGAGYTFGSGTRLTVV.

This clone was found a few times. This sequence joins TRBV2 and TRBJ2-3, with 7 positions matching TRBD2. Germline-derived CDR1 and CDR2 are SNHLY and FYNNEI. The CDR3 length is 15 residues. J was trimmed by 3 bases and V by 7 bases; bases with no gene match: 10. The CDR3 region has the DNA TGTGCCAGCAATCTCGCTAGCGGAAGAACAGATACGCAGTATTTT. Its translation: CASNLASGRTDTQYF.